This TCR beta chain was recovered during a study of graft-versus-host responses after intestinal transplantation. About the research overall: Those transplanted obtained multivisceral, liver-intestinal, or isolated intestinal grafts. Induction with anti-thymocyte globulin, then tacrolimus and steroids for around three years, was given to all recipients. Study-wide results and limits: Early after transplant, HvG clones declined as circulating GvH clones peaked. Clonal ratios of graft-versus-host to host-versus-graft in allografts were high for patients exhibiting graft-donor T cell macrochimerism.

The CDR3 extends over 14 amino acids. Generated by immunoSEQ multiplex PCR, the TCRdb table keeps only in-frame clones and is missing some. The sample has under 80,000 clones; approximately 92% are singletons. A word on this clone: Its antigen remains unknown. One end of the junction is discordant with germline, which a read error may explain.

This clonotype originated in a human patient who received an intestinal transplant, so some T cells may come from the graft donor. The material was PBMCs, obtained 98 days after intestinal transplantation. The chain combines TRBV5-3 with TRBJ2-3; D remains unclear. TRBV5-3 counts as an open reading frame of uncertain function. The CDR3 DNA is TGTGCCAGCAGCTTTGGTGGGTGGGCAGATACGCAGTATTTT. Residues: CASSFGGWADTQYF.